This T cell receptor beta chain was sequenced in a study of T and B cells in COVID-19 patients (dated by TCRdb to 2020 to 2021). Turning to the overall study: In this study, adaptive immunity was profiled in COVID-19 patients who either had active infection or had recovered, using TRB and IGH repertoire sequencing of peripheral blood. In the active-infection cohort, most of the roughly 20 patients were critically ill and required mechanical ventilation or ECMO. Comorbidities linked to unfavorable COVID-19 outcome were present in about 90% of the roughly 20 patients in the active-infection cohort. Up to about 9 follow-up blood samples were collected per patient, with some samples spanning different disease stages in the same individual. Repertoire analyses used an age-matched reference group of approximately 40 healthy donors who were negative for COVID-19 antibodies as the comparison. Median age was around 37 years in the recovered cohort versus more than 65 years in the active-infection cohort. The recovered cohort included around 18 patients who contributed about 21 samples, and most of those patients had mild to moderate COVID-19 that was managed on an outpatient basis. The TCR and BCR sequence repository comprised 30 to 45 patients and 60 to 75 time points, with over 8 million TCR sequences analysed. A couple of patients were in both the active and recovered cohorts because samples existed from active disease and from after recovery. General findings and caveats noted by the study authors: Specific T cell subsets (CD4+/Treg/CD8+) and sorted SARS-CoV-2-responsive or tetramer+ T cells had not yet been sequenced, and these experiments were ongoing. Few blood samples were available from mildly ill patients while symptoms were present or from severe cases at early time points. In active COVID-19, TRB repertoires were highly clonal, while at recovery, diversity and richness increased above the levels seen in healthy donors. The cohort was judged too small for assessing how HLA contributes to COVID-19 susceptibility or severity. A total of 2,331 TCR clusters were exclusive to the recovered cohort, and roughly 31 of those clusters were low-pGen clusters. In patients with COVID-19, the usage of TRBV/TRBJ genes was reported to be strongly skewed. Prospective validation of the reported TCR clusters was stated to be required before clinical use.

Instrument used: Illumina MiSeq. TRB rearrangements were amplified by multiplex PCR with BIOMED2 TRB-A/B primer pools. Illumina-compatible adapters and 7-nucleotide sample barcodes were added to the amplicons in two consecutive PCRs. Phusion HS II polymerase was used for all library PCRs. Amplicons were purified from gel with the NucleoSpin Gel and PCR Clean-up kit, quantified on Qubit, and pooled at 3 to 5 nM. Before Illumina next-generation sequencing, the quality of the amplicon pool was assessed on an Agilent 2100 Bioanalyzer. In the authors' own workflow: TRB rearrangements were annotated with MiXCR 3.0.8 using the default MiXCR reference library. Non-productive reads and sequences with fewer than 2 reads were removed, and each unique CDR3 nucleotide sequence was counted as one clone. Clonality, diversity, richness and V-J gene usage were computed in R 3.5.1. GLIPH2 was used to cluster TCRs by CDR3 similarity, and OLGA was used to calculate generation probabilities. GLIPH2 clusters were kept only when the clusters contained at least four unique TCR clonotypes present in at least three individuals. TCRdb passed the public sequencing reads through fastp at Q25 and MiXCR, retaining productive beta sequences. Every distinct CDR3 protein forms one entry, paired with its most common genes and DNA. TCRdb, not the original authors, processed these V and J calls. For this sample there are over a thousand distinct CDR3 sequences; roughly 29% appear just once. Clones ranked in the top ten supply about 80% of the sample.

The germline V end is reduced by 10 bases and the J end by 6 bases; junction bases left unmatched: 11. The CDR3 runs 15 amino acids, cysteine and phenylalanine included. The DNA shown is the 45-base CDR3, in frame from base 1. CDR1 and CDR2, looked up from the germline V gene (reference sequence), are MNHNY and SVGAGI. Genomic DNA extracted from blood was used in amounts of roughly 230-550 ng for amplification of TRB repertoires. Judged by its sample share, this clonotype qualifies as medium-sized (0.01 to 0.1%). Its antigen is still unknown. No base qualities exist here, and no much larger clone lies one base off it.

The chain links TRBV6-6 with TRBJ2-3; 12 nucleotides in the junction match TRBD1. This sequence was found in a human donor with active COVID-19. Sequenced: blood. The DNA sequence is TGTGCCACCCTAGGGACAGGGGGCACCTCGGATACGCAGTATTTT. This encodes CATLGTGGTSDTQYF.